This TCR beta chain is drawn from a study of regulatory T cells in long-lasting Graves disease. The time point: persistent/refractory GD, antithyroid drugs over 5 years with positive TRAb. TCR sequences were obtained from RNA taken from PBMCs. Study-level results: The sample size was small, and this may have reduced accuracy. Less diverse TCR repertoires were seen in persistent Graves' patients than in newly diagnosed ones.

Germline V gives CDR1 SGHRS, CDR2 YFSETQ. The germline V and J ends were trimmed by 1 base and 3 bases, with 11 bases remaining between them. This CDR3 is built from 14 residues. Of note for this clonotype: Its antigen is unidentified.

Construction of the TCR beta libraries employed iRepertoire HTBI primers in conjunction with Arm-PCR of CDR3 regions. Each CDR3 protein gets one entry after TCRdb re-called the multiplex PCR reads with MiXCR. The sample holds fewer than 400,000 distinct CDR3 sequences, around 21% seen once. This sequence originates from a female donor with Graves disease. This chain connects TRBV5-1 to TRBJ2-7, with D perhaps TRBD1 (6 bases). Here the sequenced sample was peripheral blood mononuclear cells (PBMCs), taken when the disease was refractory, from a patient treated with antithyroid drugs. The CDR3 coding sequence is TGCGCCAGCAGCTTGAAGGGGGAGCGCTACGAGCAGTACTTC. Residues: CASSLKGERYEQYF. Using reference TRBV5-1 and TRBJ2-7 for the parts outside the CDR3, the full variable domain is KAGVTQTPRYLIKTRGQQVTLSCSPISGHRSVSWYQQTPGQGLQFLFEYFSETQRNKGNFPGRFSGRQFSNSRSEMNVSTLELGDSALYLCASSLKGERYEQYFGPGTRLTVT.